The 11 T cell receptor beta chains below come from one sample, sequenced in a study of blood T cell repertoires in COVID-19. Sequencing was performed with immunoSEQ multiplex PCR; in TCRdb, only in-frame clones are kept and a portion is missing. The sample lists some 340,000 clones, roughly 90% seen once, with about 4% in the top ten. Sequencing used PBMCs or T cells enriched from blood (not recorded which). The receptors derive from a woman aged 25 to 39 who had been exposed to COVID-19.

This rearrangement joins TRBV5-1 to TRBJ2-1; no definite D call. The CDR3 has 12 amino acids. Germline CDR1 and CDR2: SGHRS and YFSETQ. Trimming removed 7 bases from V and 0 bases from J, with 5 bases in between. CDR3: CASGSSYNEQFF. The CDR3 DNA sequence: TGCGCCAGCGGCAGCTCCTACAATGAGCAGTTCTTC.

The V gene is TRBV7-2, the J gene TRBJ2-1; D unresolved. Trimming stripped 5 bases from V and 10 bases from J, with 21 bases between. Germline assignment: CDR1 SGHTA and CDR2 FQGNSA. This CDR3 has 15 residues. CDR3 sequence (DNA): TGTGCCAGCAGCCGGTCTGGTAGCCTGAGTCCGGAGCAGTTCTTC. Translating it yields CASSRSGSLSPEQFF.

The chain combines TRBV6-6 with TRBJ2-7; possible D gene TRBD1, 6 bases. Trimming cost V 5 bases and J 7 bases, with 18 bases left between them. The CDR3 sequence is 14 residues long. Germline lookup yields CDR1 MNHNY and CDR2 SVGAGI (reference sequence). The CDR3 spells CASSTTGTNGEQYF. CDR3 bases: TGTGCCAGCAGTACCACCGGGACAAACGGAGAGCAGTACTTC.

This chain connects TRBV4-3 to TRBJ2-1; 8 bases are a match to TRBD2. Per the germline V gene, CDR1 is LGHNA and CDR2 is YSLEER. Trimming took 0 bases from V and 6 from J; bases not matched to a gene: 13. The CDR3 extends over 18 amino acids. The CDR3 spells CASSQDPSPGLAGNEQFF. The CDR3 nucleotides are TGCGCCAGCAGCCAAGATCCTTCCCCCGGTCTAGCGGGCAATGAGCAGTTCTTC.

As for this clone: This same CDR3 is encoded by further DNA sequences in the sample. The rearrangement joins TRBV9 to TRBJ1-6; D ambiguous. The CDR3 extends over 14 amino acids. Looked up from germline, CDR1 is SGDLS and CDR2 is YYNGEE. The ends were cut back, 0 bases at V and 3 bases at J, with 4 bases in the middle. Here the CDR3 reads CASSVGGYNSPLHF. The CDR3 DNA follows: TGTGCCAGCAGCGTAGGAGGCTATAATTCACCCCTCCACTTT.

The chain is built from TRBV5-1 and TRBJ1-1, with 8 bases that match TRBD1. This CDR3 comprises 14 residues. V shed 4 bases, J shed 6 bases, and the junction held 8 bases outside the gene matches. Germline assignment: CDR1 SGHRS and CDR2 YFSETQ. The CDR3 DNA is TGCGCCAGCAGCCGGACAGGGTCGGGGCCTGAAGCTTTCTTT. This gives the protein CASSRTGSGPEAFF.

The chain is built from TRBV6-5 and TRBJ2-2; TRBD2 matches at 8 bases. V lost 7 bases to trimming and J lost 6 bases; unmatched junction nucleotides: 7. The germline gives CDR1 MNHEY, CDR2 SVGAGI. The CDR3 runs to 14 residues. The CDR3 bases are TGTGCCAGCACCCCGGGACTAGGGGCCGGGGAGCTGTTTTTT. Translating it yields CASTPGLGAGELFF.

J is TRBJ1-2 and V is TRBV7-8; D is unresolved. Trimming left V 1 base short and J 2 bases short, with 11 bases between. The CDR3 sequence is 15 residues long. Germline V lookup: CDR1 SGHVS, CDR2 FQNEAQ. The CDR3 DNA follows: TGTGCCAGCAGCTTAGGGGCAGCCCGGAACTATGGCTACACCTTC. Translation: CASSLGAARNYGYTF.

This chain uses TRBV5-6 with TRBJ2-7; maybe TRBD1 (5 bases). This CDR3 has 15 residues. Trimming pared 3 bases from V and 6 bases from J, leaving 19 bases between. Per the germline V gene, CDR1 is SGHDT and CDR2 is YYEEEE. In nucleotides, the CDR3 is TGTGCCAGCAGCTCTAGAAGGGGCAGCCTAATCGAGCAGTACTTC. The encoded protein is CASSSRRGSLIEQYF.

The rearrangement joins TRBV27 to TRBJ2-7, with TRBD1 as a possible D gene (6 bases). The CDR3 consists of 14 residues. V shed 2 bases and J shed 5 bases, with 13 bases lying between them. The germline gives CDR1 MNHEY, CDR2 SMNVEV (reference sequence). The DNA for the CDR3 is TGTGCCAGCAGTTTAAGGGCAGGGGCCAACGAGCAGTACTTC. It encodes CASSLRAGANEQYF.

The chain uses TRBV10-3 and TRBJ1-5; possibly TRBD1 for D (6 bases). The germline V gene has CDR1 ENHRY and CDR2 SYGVKD. CDR3 length: 14 residues. Trimming removed 5 bases from V and 3 bases from J, with 11 bases in between. The CDR3 sequence is CAISPDRANQPQHF. The CDR3 DNA sequence: TGTGCCATCAGTCCGGACAGAGCCAATCAGCCCCAGCATTTT.